This is a list of T cell receptor beta chains from one sample in a study of T cell repertoires in cytomegalovirus infection. TCRdb reprocessed the reads via MiXCR and lists one record per CDR3 protein. The sample records about 450,000 distinct CDR3 sequences, about a third being singletons. The sequenced sample consisted of PBMCs. Every receptor here comes from a human donor in good health (CMV status not recorded). Some clones in this sample may be carry-over from other donors' samples. CDR3s include the opening cysteine and the closing phenylalanine or tryptophan. Each record gives: CDR3 protein, CDR3 DNA, clone size, J gene, D gene, V gene. D genes are given only for firm matches. A clone size is listed for some rows: how often the clone was seen (once, few, many), or a class if it is expanded.

CDR3aa: CASRQEGLPLGAQYF; CDR3nt: TGTGCCAGCAGACAAGAGGGACTCCCGCTGGGGGCCCAGTACTTC; abundance: .; j_gene: TRBJ2-5; d_gene: .; v_gene: TRBV4-2
CDR3aa: CASLRGYATNEKLFF; CDR3nt: TGTGCCAGCCTGAGGGGTTATGCAACTAATGAAAAACTGTTTTTT; abundance: .; j_gene: TRBJ1-4; d_gene: .; v_gene: TRBV28
CDR3aa: CASSRLGGSTLHF; CDR3nt: TGTGCCAGCAGCCGGCTGGGGGGTTCAACCCTCCACTTT; abundance: .; j_gene: TRBJ1-6; d_gene: .; v_gene: TRBV7-2
CDR3aa: CASSPGGRLNPHEQFF; CDR3nt: TGTGCCAGCAGCCCGGGGGGCCGCCTCAATCCCCATGAGCAGTTCTTC; abundance: few; j_gene: TRBJ2-1; d_gene: .; v_gene: TRBV4-2
CDR3aa: CSVGSANYGYTF; CDR3nt: TGCAGCGTGGGGTCTGCTAACTATGGCTACACCTTC; abundance: few; j_gene: TRBJ1-2; d_gene: .; v_gene: TRBV29-1
CDR3aa: CASSPRGTSATGANVLTF; CDR3nt: TGTGCCAGCAGCCCCCGGGGGACTAGCGCTACTGGGGCCAACGTCCTGACTTTC; abundance: .; j_gene: TRBJ2-6; d_gene: TRBD2; v_gene: TRBV7-9
CDR3aa: CASSLSLSNTEAFF; CDR3nt: TGTGCCAGCAGTTTATCCCTTAGTAACACTGAAGCTTTCTTT; abundance: .; j_gene: TRBJ1-1; d_gene: .; v_gene: TRBV28
CDR3aa: CSARGAGTPSYEQYF; CDR3nt: TGCAGTGCTAGGGGCGCCGGGACGCCCTCCTACGAGCAGTACTTC; abundance: .; j_gene: TRBJ2-7; d_gene: .; v_gene: TRBV20-1
CDR3aa: CASKGGANNEQFF; CDR3nt: TGTGCCAGTAAGGGGGGGGCCAACAATGAGCAGTTCTTC; abundance: .; j_gene: TRBJ2-1; d_gene: .; v_gene: TRBV19
CDR3aa: CASSLTGGQGADEQFF; CDR3nt: TGTGCCAGCAGCCTTACAGGTGGACAGGGGGCCGATGAGCAGTTCTTC; abundance: few; j_gene: TRBJ2-1; d_gene: TRBD1; v_gene: TRBV7-6
CDR3aa: CASSSIRGQVNTEAFF; CDR3nt: TGTGCCAGTAGTAGCATCAGGGGGCAAGTGAACACTGAAGCTTTCTTT; abundance: many; j_gene: TRBJ1-1; d_gene: TRBD1; v_gene: TRBV19
CDR3aa: CASSAGRGATDTQYF; CDR3nt: TGTGCCAGCAGTGCGGGACGGGGGGCGACAGATACGCAGTATTTT; abundance: .; j_gene: TRBJ2-3; d_gene: .; v_gene: TRBV6-1
CDR3aa: CASSRGGDQGVSEKLFF; CDR3nt: TGTGCCAGCAGCCGTGGGGGGGACCAGGGGGTCAGTGAAAAACTGTTTTTT; abundance: .; j_gene: TRBJ1-4; d_gene: TRBD1; v_gene: TRBV7-8